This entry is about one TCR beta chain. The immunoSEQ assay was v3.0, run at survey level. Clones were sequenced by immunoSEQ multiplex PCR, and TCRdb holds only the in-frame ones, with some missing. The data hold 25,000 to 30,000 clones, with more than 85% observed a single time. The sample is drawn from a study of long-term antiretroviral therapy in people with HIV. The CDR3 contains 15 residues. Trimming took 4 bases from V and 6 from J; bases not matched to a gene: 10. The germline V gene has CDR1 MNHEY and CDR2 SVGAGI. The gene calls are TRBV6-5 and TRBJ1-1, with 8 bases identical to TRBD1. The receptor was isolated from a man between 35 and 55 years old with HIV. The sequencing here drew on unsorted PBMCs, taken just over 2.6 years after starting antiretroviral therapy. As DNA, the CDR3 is TGTGCCAGCAGTTTTACCGGGACAGGCGATTCTGAAGCTTTCTTT. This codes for CASSFTGTGDSEAFF.